This T cell receptor (beta chain) stems from a study of cytomegalovirus exposure and HLA in healthy donors. Comments on this clone: Its antigen remains unidentified.

Both 60 Vbeta primers and 13 Jbeta primers went into the PCR. The data were produced by immunoSEQ multiplex PCR, yet TCRdb's version contains in-frame clones alone and is incomplete. The data contain 250,000 to 350,000 clones, 70% to 90% of them singletons. Deletions cut 5 bases from V and 2 bases from J, with 10 bases between. This CDR3 has 13 amino acids. The germline V gene has CDR1 SGHAT and CDR2 FQNNGV. Study results and limitations: Despite most TCR sequences being rare, some public TCRs occurred in many donors.

V usage is TRBV11-2 and J usage is TRBJ2-7; the D gene is possibly TRBD1 (7 bases). The receptor was isolated from a woman aged 18-29 years in good health and CMV-seronegative. Sample: PBMCs. This CDR3 is CASSAGQPYEQYF. In DNA form, the CDR3 reads TGTGCCAGCAGCGCGGGACAGCCCTACGAGCAGTACTTC.